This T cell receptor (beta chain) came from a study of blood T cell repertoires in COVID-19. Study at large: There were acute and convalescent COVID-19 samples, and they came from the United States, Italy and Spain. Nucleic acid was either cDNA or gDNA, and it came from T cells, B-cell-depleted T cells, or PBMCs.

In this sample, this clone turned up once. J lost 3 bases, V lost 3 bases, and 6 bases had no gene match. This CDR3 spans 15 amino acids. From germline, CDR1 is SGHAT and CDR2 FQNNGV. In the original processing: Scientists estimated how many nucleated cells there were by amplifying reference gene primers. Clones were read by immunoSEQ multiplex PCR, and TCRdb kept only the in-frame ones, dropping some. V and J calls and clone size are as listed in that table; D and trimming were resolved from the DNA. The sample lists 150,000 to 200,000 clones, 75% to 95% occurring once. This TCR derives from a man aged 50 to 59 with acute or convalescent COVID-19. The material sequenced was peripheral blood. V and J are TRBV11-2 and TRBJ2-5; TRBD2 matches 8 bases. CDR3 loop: CASSLNSGDEETQYF. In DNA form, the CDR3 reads TGTGCCAGCAGCTTGAATAGCGGGGACGAAGAGACCCAGTACTTC.